The 29 T cell receptor beta chains in this list originate from one sample, sequenced in a study of blood T cells in healthy people across ages. A sample-barcoded 5' primer and a J-beta primer mix were used in a second PCR of about 7 to 12 cycles. One entry per CDR3 protein results from TCRdb running MiXCR on the 5' RACE reads. The data show around 1,900,000 distinct CDR3 sequences, about two fifths seen once. Source material: blood. All receptors derive from a human donor in good health.

The V call is TRBV15, the J call TRBJ1-1, with no clear D. Germline V lookup: CDR1 LNHNV, CDR2 YYDKDF (reference sequence). The CDR3 totals 15 residues. The V end lost 0 bases, the J end lost 2 bases, and 10 bases lay between the germline ends. The DNA of the CDR3 is TGTGCCACCAGCAGAGATCCAAGTCCCAACACTGAAGCTTTCTTT. Its translation: CATSRDPSPNTEAFF.

This rearrangement joins TRBV7-2 to TRBJ1-6; a weak D match, TRBD1 (5 bases). With 5 bases removed from V and 6 bases from J, the gap between germline ends came to 14 bases. Germline V CDR1 and CDR2: SGHTA, FQGNSA. The CDR3 length is 15 residues. The DNA for the CDR3 is TGTGCCAGCAGCCCCGCATCCAGGGCTAATTCACCCCTCCACTTT. It codes for CASSPASRANSPLHF. The entire variable domain, with the rest obtained from reference TRBV7-2 and TRBJ1-6, is as follows: GAGVSQSPSNKVTEKGKDVELRCDPISGHTALYWYRQSLGQGLEFLIYFQGNSAPDKSGLPSDRFSAERTGGSVSTLTIQRTQQEDSAVYLCASSPASRANSPLHFGNGTRLTVT.

J is TRBJ2-5 and V is TRBV12-3 or TRBV12-4, with a weak D call TRBD1 (6 bases). There are 14 residues in the CDR3. V was clipped by 10 bases and J by 5 bases, with 20 bases between them. The CDR3 DNA sequence: TGTGCCACCGCATTGACGGCCCAGGGGGAGACCCAGTACTTC. Amino acid sequence: CATALTAQGETQYF.

The sample holds a few counts of this clonotype. The rearrangement links TRBV7-8 to TRBJ2-7, with TRBD1 matching 10 bases. V shed 5 bases and J 2 bases; nucleotides not matched to a gene: 6. In germline, CDR1 is SGHVS, CDR2 FQNEAQ. CDR3 size: 15 residues. The CDR3 is CASSPWTGGAYEQYF. The CDR3 bases are TGTGCCAGCAGCCCTTGGACAGGGGGGGCCTACGAGCAGTACTTC. Together with reference TRBV7-8 and TRBJ2-7, the CDR3 gives the full variable domain: GAGVSQSPRYKVAKRGQDVALRCDPISGHVSLFWYQQALGQGPEFLTYFQNEAQLDKSGLPSDRFFAERPEGSVSTLKIQRTQQEDSAVYLCASSPWTGGAYEQYFGPGTRLTVT.

Of note for this clonotype: One junction end does not reproduce the germline sequence, and a read error may be involved. The chain has TRBV27 and TRBJ1-5; tentatively, D is TRBD1 (5 bases). The CDR3 extends over 20 amino acids. The germline V gene has CDR1 MNHEY and CDR2 SMNVEV (reference sequence). The CDR3 sequence: CASSLSPIHPGLGSNQPQHF. The CDR3 bases are TGCGCCAGCAGTTTATCTCCAATTCACCCAGGGCTTGGTAGCAATCAGCCCCAGCATTTT.

The sample holds many counts of this clonotype. The chain recombines TRBV5-1 with TRBJ1-1; D remains ambiguous. Trimming took 5 bases from V and 7 from J, leaving 9 bases between them. Germline V lookup: CDR1 SGHRS, CDR2 YFSETQ. The CDR3 contains 11 residues. In DNA form, the CDR3 reads TGCGCCAGCAGTTATGGGAGTGAAGCTTTCTTT. Its translation is CASSYGSEAFF.

The chain joins TRBV6-5 to TRBJ1-2; D remains unclear. V was clipped by 6 bases and J by 0 bases, with 14 bases between them. CDR3 length: 15 residues. Per germline, CDR1 MNHEY and CDR2 SVGAGI. The CDR3 coding sequence is TGTGCCAGCAGAAAACACGGGTCTACTAACTATGGCTACACCTTC. It yields the protein CASRKHGSTNYGYTF.

The chain recombines TRBV7-3 with TRBJ1-1; 10 positions match TRBD1. In germline, CDR1 is SGHTA, CDR2 FQGTGA. The CDR3 loop spans 12 amino acids. V lost 8 bases and J lost 4; bases outside the gene matches: 1. The CDR3 region has the DNA TGTGCCAGCGGGACAGGGGTCACTGAAGCTTTCTTT. Protein sequence: CASGTGVTEAFF.

In DNA, the CDR3 is TGCAGTGCCCAGCCGGGTAGGGGGCCCGGTCAGCCCCAGCATTTT. Residues: CSAQPGRGPGQPQHF. The chain joins TRBV20-1 to TRBJ1-5; TRBD1 agrees at 7 bases. This CDR3 spans 15 amino acids. Germline loops: CDR1 DFQATT, CDR2 SNEGSKA (reference sequence). The V and J ends lost 6 bases and 6 bases, in that order; junction bases with no gene match: 14.

The genes are TRBV11-2 and TRBJ2-7; D may match TRBD1 or TRBD2 (5 bases each). The CDR3 totals 16 residues. Germline CDR1 SGHAT, CDR2 FQNNGV. Trimming took off 1 base at V and 4 bases at J, with 17 bases between the two ends. The CDR3 DNA sequence: TGTGCCAGCAGCTTAGGGCGAGGGGAGCCGGCGTACGAGCAGTACTTC. Translation gives CASSLGRGEPAYEQYF.

V and J are TRBV29-1 and TRBJ1-2; a possible D gene is TRBD1 (5 bases). The CDR3 consists of 14 residues. V was trimmed by 4 bases and J by 2 bases, leaving 14 bases between them. CDR1 SQVTM and CDR2 ANQGSEA come from the germline V gene. Here the CDR3 reads CSVGTPERNYGYTF. CDR3 bases: TGCAGCGTTGGGACACCCGAAAGAAACTATGGCTACACCTTC.

The chain has TRBV10-3 and TRBJ2-1, with 14 bases fitting TRBD2. Germline CDR1 and CDR2: ENHRY and SYGVKD. Trimming cost V 7 bases and J 9 bases; bases outside gene matches: 8. CDR3 length: 15 residues. This chain's CDR3 is CAINWTSGGPAEQFF. Written as DNA, the CDR3 is TGTGCCATCAATTGGACTAGCGGGGGGCCAGCTGAGCAGTTCTTC.

The CDR3 region has the DNA TGCAGTGCTAGAGATCCGCGTCACGGACAGAAGTACTTC. Translated, it gives CSARDPRHGQKYF. This chain uses TRBV20-1 with TRBJ2-7; the D gene is possibly TRBD1 (6 bases). Between the trimmed V and J ends, which lost 0 bases and 11 bases, there was a span of 17 bases. This CDR3 has 13 amino acids. Looked up from germline, CDR1 is DFQATT and CDR2 is SNEGSKA (reference sequence).

The rearrangement uses TRBV5-1 and TRBJ2-1; the match to TRBD2 covers 7 bases. With 3 bases clipped from V and 7 bases from J, the junction kept 4 bases outside the gene matches. The CDR3 runs to 13 residues. Looked up from germline, CDR1 is SGHRS and CDR2 is YFSETQ. The CDR3 nucleotides read TGCGCCAGCAGCTCGGGGGGTCGAAATGAGCAGTTCTTC. Translated, it gives CASSSGGRNEQFF.

This chain connects TRBV7-6 to TRBJ2-4; D is ambiguous. The end of the DNA is better explained by TRBJ2-7, so the J call may be wrong. This CDR3 spans 13 amino acids. Germline V gene lookup returns CDR1 SGHVS and CDR2 FNYEAQ. This CDR3 is CASSLFGWNEQYF. CDR3 bases: TGTGCCAGCAGCTTATTCGGTTGGAACGAGCAGTACTTC.

The chain has TRBV19 and TRBJ2-7; a weak D match, TRBD1 (5 bases). TRBJ2-4 matches the DNA end more closely, so the J call is doubtful. Germline V lookup: CDR1 LNHDA, CDR2 SQIVND (reference sequence). There are 13 residues in the CDR3. The chain's CDR3 is CASAAGYSDIQYF. The CDR3 nucleotides are TGTGCCAGTGCTGCAGGGTATAGTGACATTCAGTACTTC.

V and J are TRBV5-6 and TRBJ2-5; 10 nucleotides align to TRBD2. This CDR3 contains 16 residues. The trim removed 2 bases at V and 0 bases at J, leaving 4 bases unmatched. Looked up from germline, CDR1 is SGHDT and CDR2 is YYEEEE. DNA for the CDR3: TGTGCCAGCAGCTTACCGGGACTAGCGAACCAAGAGACCCAGTACTTC. It encodes CASSLPGLANQETQYF.

J is TRBJ1-2 and V is TRBV20-1; possible D gene TRBD1, 6 bases. Germline V gives CDR1 DFQATT, CDR2 SNEGSKA (reference sequence). V dropped 0 bases and J dropped 4 bases, with 15 bases sitting between them. The CDR3 runs 15 residues. As DNA, the CDR3 is TGCAGTGCTAGAGAGAGGGCAGGGGCCATCTATGGCTACACCTTC. Its protein product is CSARERAGAIYGYTF.

This clonotype was seen a few times. This chain links TRBV5-4 with TRBJ2-1, with D perhaps TRBD2 (6 bases). The CDR3 consists of 12 residues. The germline CDR1 and CDR2 sequences are SGHNT and YYREEE (reference sequence). V shed 4 bases and J shed 6 bases, with 8 bases lying between them. CDR3 loop: CASSAGSNEQFF. CDR3 coding DNA: TGTGCCAGCAGCGCGGGGTCCAATGAGCAGTTCTTC.

CDR3 protein: CSVADSRYEQYF. The CDR3 DNA sequence: TGCAGCGTTGCGGACAGCCGGTACGAGCAGTACTTC. The chain uses TRBV29-1 and TRBJ2-7; D is perhaps TRBD1 (6 bases). Germline CDR1 SQVTM, CDR2 ANQGSEA. The CDR3 consists of 12 residues. With 4 bases removed from V and 4 bases from J, the gap between germline ends came to 11 bases.

This clonotype was observed a handful of times. The V call is TRBV6-6, the J call TRBJ2-1; D not certain. The CDR3 has 14 amino acids. The V gene's germline CDR1 is MNHNY and CDR2 SVGAGI (reference sequence). V lost 4 bases, J lost 10 bases, and 17 bases lay in between. CDR3 in amino acids: CASSSPFGSGEQFF. The CDR3 DNA reads TGTGCCAGCAGTTCCCCCTTTGGGTCTGGGGAGCAGTTCTTC.

The V gene is TRBV7-2, the J gene TRBJ2-4, with D maybe TRBD1 (6 bases). The end of the DNA fits TRBJ2-5 better, so the J call may be wrong. The CDR3 runs to 15 residues. Germline CDR1 SGHTA, CDR2 FQGNSA. The CDR3 region has the DNA TGTGCCAGCAGCTTAGGGGGACACCAGTGGGAGACCCAGTACTTC. This codes for CASSLGGHQWETQYF.

This clonotype appeared many times. CDR3 sequence: CASSLVAGTNEKLFF. CDR3 nucleotides: TGTGCCAGCAGCTTAGTGGCCGGAACTAATGAAAAACTGTTTTTT. The chain employs TRBV7-2 and TRBJ1-4; D is undetermined. From germline, CDR1 is SGHTA and CDR2 FQGNSA. V shed 1 base and J shed 1 base, with 7 bases lying between them. There are 15 residues in the CDR3.

This clonotype was detected only a few times. V gene TRBV6-6 combines with J gene TRBJ1-2; D not certain. Germline loops: CDR1 MNHNY, CDR2 SVGAGI (reference sequence). This CDR3 has 13 residues. V shed 0 bases and J shed 4 bases, with 6 bases lying between them. The DNA for the CDR3 is TGTGCCAGCAGTTACTCGAGGATCTATGGCTACACCTTC. This codes for CASSYSRIYGYTF.

The chain combines TRBV3-1 with TRBJ1-2; D unresolved. Germline V lookup: CDR1 LGHDT, CDR2 YNNKEL (reference sequence). The CDR3 consists of 14 residues. Trimming removed 4 bases at V and 5 bases at J, with 14 bases between. The CDR3 DNA sequence: TGTGCCAGCAGCCCCTTGGGGATCGGGTATGGCTACACCTTC. Protein product: CASSPLGIGYGYTF.

The rearrangement links TRBV6-6 to TRBJ2-1; D may be TRBD1 (5 bases). This CDR3 region has 16 residues. Germline CDR1 and CDR2: MNHNY and SVGAGI (reference sequence). Between the trimmed V and J ends, which lost 11 bases and 8 bases, there was a span of 28 bases. The CDR3 sequence is CASLGRGSAPPHEQFF. The CDR3 region has the DNA TGTGCCTCCCTCGGTAGGGGCAGCGCGCCTCCCCATGAGCAGTTCTTC.

This rearrangement joins TRBV7-3 to TRBJ1-6; D gene uncertain. This CDR3 region has 17 residues. V lost 0 bases and J lost 1, with 10 bases in between. The germline V gene has CDR1 SGHTA and CDR2 FQGTGA. CDR3 in amino acids: CASSLTGGPSYNSPLHF. DNA of the CDR3: TGTGCCAGCAGCTTAACGGGAGGGCCTTCCTATAATTCACCCCTCCACTTT.

This clonotype appeared many times. V and J are TRBV29-1 and TRBJ2-7; D is possibly TRBD1 or TRBD2 (5 bases each). In germline, CDR1 is SQVTM, CDR2 ANQGSEA. V was shortened by 6 bases and J by 6 bases, with 12 bases between the two germline ends. The CDR3 length is 11 residues. CDR3 nucleotides: TGCAGCGTGGGGACGTTATCCGAGCAGTACTTC. Its translation is CSVGTLSEQYF.

This chain uses TRBV6-5 with TRBJ1-1, with no clear D. CDR1 is MNHEY and CDR2 is SVGAGI in the germline V gene. The CDR3 covers 13 residues. Trimming stripped 7 bases from V and 5 bases from J, with 14 bases between. In DNA form, the CDR3 reads TGTGCCAGCAAATTATATGGGCGGACTGAAGCTTTCTTT. This encodes CASKLYGRTEAFF.